The 20 T cell receptor beta chains reported below all come from one sample, sequenced in a study of molecular identifiers for immune sequencing clone quantification. TCRdb reprocessed the PCR reads with MiXCR, giving one entry per CDR3 protein. This sample has around 82,000 distinct CDR3 sequences, with 19% found just once. Material for sequencing was naive CD8+ T cells from blood, with Jurkat cell RNA spiked in. The subset was: FACS-sorted CD8+CD4-CCR7+CD45RA+ naive T cells. The receptors come from a human donor in good health. Some libraries in this study had Jurkat cell RNA spiked in.

This clonotype has ten or more counts. The chain employs TRBV12-3 or TRBV12-4 and TRBJ2-7, with unresolved D. CDR3 length equals 14 residues. Trimming pared 3 bases from V and 0 bases from J, leaving 9 bases between. CDR3 residues: CASSFGQSSYEQYF. The DNA for the CDR3 is TGTGCCAGCAGTTTTGGGCAGAGCTCCTACGAGCAGTACTTC.

This clonotype was observed many times. J is TRBJ2-5 and V is TRBV5-1; 13 bases agree with TRBD2. Germline CDR1 reads SGHRS; CDR2 reads YFSETQ. The CDR3 spans 15 residues. V lost 3 bases, J lost 4 bases, and 3 bases stayed unmatched. The CDR3 sequence: CASSSGLAGIETQYF. The CDR3, as DNA: TGCGCCAGCAGCTCGGGACTAGCGGGAATAGAGACCCAGTACTTC.

This clonotype was observed many times. CDR3 residues: CASRDPGTSYEQYF. CDR3 bases: TGTGCCAGCAGGGATCCCGGGACTTCCTACGAGCAGTACTTC. This chain links TRBV6-2 or TRBV6-3 with TRBJ2-7; possibly TRBD2 for D (6 bases). CDR1 and CDR2 from the germline V gene are MNHEY and SVGEGT. The germline V and J ends were trimmed by 6 bases and 1 base, with 13 bases remaining between them. The CDR3 totals 14 residues.

This clonotype was observed many times. V gene TRBV4-1 combines with J gene TRBJ2-1, with TRBD2 identical over 16 bases. This CDR3 is built from 19 residues. J was trimmed by 8 bases and V by 4 bases; bases with no gene match: 14. Germline CDR1 MGHRA, CDR2 YSYEKL. CDR3 region: CASSLIGTSGGGLGDEQFF. The CDR3 DNA sequence: TGCGCCAGCAGCCTCATCGGGACTAGCGGGGGGGGGCTAGGGGATGAGCAGTTCTTC.

This chain connects TRBV4-3 to TRBJ1-1; possibly TRBD1 for D (5 bases). The V gene lost 0 bases and the J gene lost 0 bases, with 14 bases spanning the gap. Germline loops: CDR1 LGHNA, CDR2 YSLEER. The CDR3 totals 17 residues. CDR3 nucleotides: TGCGCCAGCAGCCAAGATACGGTGAGCAGGGTGAACACTGAAGCTTTCTTT. Encoded protein: CASSQDTVSRVNTEAFF.

Many counts were recorded for this clonotype. This chain connects TRBV10-3 to TRBJ2-6, with 8 bases lining up with TRBD1. Germline V gene lookup returns CDR1 ENHRY and CDR2 SYGVKD. The CDR3 consists of 14 residues. J lost 3 bases, V lost 10 bases, and 5 bases had no gene match. In DNA, the CDR3 is TGTGCCACCCAGGGGGCCGGTGGGGCCAACGTCCTGACTTTC. It is translated as CATQGAGGANVLTF.

Of note for this clonotype: A clone one base away is much larger, so this may be a read error. The rearrangement uses TRBV12-2 and TRBJ2-1; TRBD1, the table's D call, was not compared with the DNA. TRBV12-2 counts as a pseudogene. The CDR3 has 16 residues. CDR3 amino acids: CASRSGTVGPYDEQFF. The CDR3 coding sequence is TGTGCAAGTCGCTCCGGGACAGTTGGCCCCTACGATGAGCAGTTCTTC.

Concerning this clonotype itself: Just one base apart from a much larger clone, this may be a read error. CDR3 protein: CASTPSGLAGGLYEQYF. In nucleotides, the CDR3 is TGTGCCAGCACCCCTTCGGGACTAGCGGGAGGGCTCTACGAGCAGTACTTC. The rearrangement joins TRBV11-2 to TRBJ2-7; TRBD2 matches 16 bases. CDR1 is SGHAT, CDR2 FQNNGV, per germline. The CDR3 extends over 17 amino acids. Trimming took 7 bases from V and 3 from J; bases not matched to a gene: 9.

This clonotype was picked up many times. DNA for the CDR3: TGCAGCGTTGAAGCGTCAGGGGGAATTCTGATGGCACACACAGATACGCAGTATTTT. It specifies CSVEASGGILMAHTDTQYF. The chain couples TRBV29-1 to TRBJ2-3, with 7 bases identical to TRBD1. J gave up 2 bases and V 1 base, and 18 bases lay outside the gene matches. This CDR3 has 19 residues. Germline assignment: CDR1 SQVTM and CDR2 ANQGSEA.

This clonotype appeared a few times. This could be a read error, since a much larger clone is one nucleotide away. The CDR3 here is CASSISGLLNTDMQYF. The CDR3 nucleotides read TGTGCCAGTAGTATATCCGGACTATTAAACACAGATATGCAGTATTTT. The V gene is TRBV19, the J gene TRBJ2-3, with D possibly TRBD2 on 6 matching bases. CDR1 LNHDA and CDR2 SQIVND come from the germline V gene (reference sequence). The CDR3 loop spans 16 amino acids.

This clonotype was seen at least ten times. The chain couples TRBV28 to TRBJ1-5; D unclear. Germline V lookup: CDR1 MDHEN, CDR2 SYDVKM. The CDR3 consists of 13 residues. Trimming cost V 3 bases and J 3 bases, with 6 bases left between them. The CDR3 sequence: CASSLPNNQPQHF. The CDR3 nucleotides are TGTGCCAGCAGTTTGCCCAACAATCAGCCCCAGCATTTT.

This clonotype was observed many times. The J gene is TRBJ2-3, the V gene TRBV27; TRBD2 agrees at 10 bases. The CDR3 sequence is 16 residues long. The V gene end was trimmed by 3 bases and the J gene end by 1 base; junction bases not matched to a gene: 4. The germline CDR1 and CDR2 sequences are MNHEY and SMNVEV (reference sequence). The CDR3, as DNA: TGTGCCAGCAGTTTGCTCGGGACTAGCGGCACAGATACGCAGTATTTT. This encodes CASSLLGTSGTDTQYF.

This clonotype was recorded many times. The V gene is TRBV29-1, the J gene TRBJ2-5; possibly TRBD1 or TRBD2 for D (6 bases each). This CDR3 spans 14 amino acids. The germline V gene has CDR1 SQVTM and CDR2 ANQGSEA. V was pared by 2 bases and J by 5 bases, with 15 bases between. The CDR3 protein is CSVERGLGVETQYF. As DNA, the CDR3 is TGCAGCGTTGAACGGGGGCTAGGAGTGGAGACCCAGTACTTC.

In this sample, this clonotype turned up many times. A junction end diverges from the germline sequence, so it may reflect a read error. V and J are TRBV5-5 and TRBJ1-2; D ambiguous. Per germline, CDR1 SGHKS and CDR2 YYEKEE (reference sequence). This CDR3 spans 11 amino acids. CDR3 in amino acids: CASSYRNGYTF. The CDR3 DNA reads as TGTGCCAGCAGCTACAGAAATGGTTACACCTTC. Filled out from reference TRBV5-5 and TRBJ1-2, the complete variable domain reads DAGVTQSPTHLIKTRGQQVTLRCSPISGHKSVSWYQQVLGQGPQFIFQYYEKEERGRGNFPDRFSARQFPNYSSELNVNALLLGDSALYLCASSYRNGYTFGSGTRLTVV.

This clonotype occurred many times. The chain links TRBV5-4 to TRBJ2-3, with 8 bases aligning to TRBD2. V shed 2 bases and J 2 bases; nucleotides not matched to a gene: 4. In germline, CDR1 is SGHNT, CDR2 YYREEE (reference sequence). The CDR3 length is 15 residues. The CDR3 protein is CASSFPAGDTDTQYF. In DNA form, the CDR3 reads TGTGCCAGCAGCTTCCCAGCGGGGGACACAGATACGCAGTATTTT. The variable domain in full, completed from reference TRBV5-4 and TRBJ2-3, reads ETGVTQSPTHLIKTRGQQVTLRCSSQSGHNTVSWYQQALGQGPQFIFQYYREEENGRGNFPPRFSGLQFPNYSSELNVNALELDDSALYLCASSFPAGDTDTQYFGPGTRLTVL.

This clonotype was seen ten or more times. This chain connects TRBV5-1 to TRBJ1-1, with TRBD1 as a possible D gene (5 bases). The CDR3 sequence is 13 residues long. With 0 bases removed from V and 6 bases from J, the gap between germline ends came to 9 bases. Germline CDR1 and CDR2: SGHRS and YFSETQ. The CDR3 DNA sequence: TGCGCCAGCAGCTTGGAGGGGTCGGCTGAAGCTTTCTTT. It encodes CASSLEGSAEAFF.

This clonotype came up many times. The gene calls are TRBV7-6 and TRBJ1-1, with 8 bases lining up with TRBD1. The ends lost 4 bases at V and 4 bases at J; junction bases unmatched: 5. Germline CDR1 reads SGHVS; CDR2 reads FNYEAQ. The CDR3 extends over 14 amino acids. The CDR3 region has the DNA TGTGCCAGCAGCTCAGGGGGCATTGGCACTGAAGCTTTCTTT. The encoded protein is CASSSGGIGTEAFF.

This clonotype was found many times. The chain's CDR3 is CASSLSAVSREPQHF. CDR3 DNA sequence: TGTGCCAGCAGTTTATCCGCCGTAAGTAGGGAGCCCCAGCATTTT. The chain couples TRBV27 to TRBJ1-5; D gene ambiguous. The CDR3 sequence is 15 residues long. Trimming pared 0 bases from V and 8 bases from J, leaving 14 bases between. CDR1 is MNHEY and CDR2 is SMNVEV in the germline V gene (reference sequence).

This clonotype was counted many times. V gene TRBV19 combines with J gene TRBJ1-1; no clear D. Trimming removed 6 bases from V and 3 bases from J, with 14 bases in between. Per germline, CDR1 LNHDA and CDR2 SQIVND (reference sequence). The CDR3 length is 14 residues. The CDR3: CASSTFNGDTEAFF. The CDR3 DNA reads as TGTGCCAGTAGCACGTTCAATGGGGACACTGAAGCTTTCTTT. Based on the CDR3 plus reference TRBV19 and TRBJ1-1, the full variable domain is DGGITQSPKYLFRKEGQNVTLSCEQNLNHDAMYWYRQDPGQGLRLIYYSQIVNDFQKGDIAEGYSVSREKKESFPLTVTSAQKNPTAFYLCASSTFNGDTEAFFGQGTRLTVV.

This clonotype occurred a few times. A read error is possible here, since a much larger clone lies one base away. The V and J genes are TRBV11-3 and TRBJ1-1, with TRBD1 identical over 10 bases. This CDR3 has 15 residues. In germline, CDR1 is SGHNT, CDR2 YENEEA. The CDR3 region is CASSKGQGDLTEALF. The DNA for the CDR3 is TGTGCCAGCAGCAAAGGACAGGGGGACCTCACTGAAGCTCTCTTT. Filled out from reference TRBV11-3 and TRBJ1-1, the complete variable domain reads EAGVVQSPRYKIIEKKQPVAFWCNPISGHNTLYWYLQNLGQGPELLIRYENEEAVDDSQLPKDRFSAERLKGVDSTLKIQPAELGDSAVYLCASSKGQGDLTEALFGQGTRLTVV.